The 32 T cell receptor beta chains below come from one sample, sequenced in a study of OX40 agonist ivuxolimab in advanced cancers. Profiled with immunoSEQ multiplex PCR; TCRdb holds only in-frame clones, not every one. This repertoire shows some 60,000 clones, around 90% found once; its top ten account for just under 0.35%. This material consisted of CD4+ or CD8+ T cells sorted from blood, taken in a trial of the OX40 agonist ivuxolimab. These receptors all stem from an adult with an advanced solid tumor such as melanoma, head and neck, liver or kidney cancer.

A single count supports this clone. This chain uses TRBV19 with TRBJ2-1, with 7 nucleotides matching TRBD1. The germline V gene has CDR1 LNHDA and CDR2 SQIVND (reference sequence). V was pared by 7 bases and J by 5 bases, with 5 bases of the junction left unmatched. The CDR3 sequence is 13 residues long. This CDR3 reads CASTPDRDNEQFF. CDR3 bases: TGTGCCAGTACCCCTGACAGGGACAATGAGCAGTTCTTC.

Here the CDR3 reads CAKATPGQINYGYTF. The CDR3 coding sequence is TGTGCCAAAGCTACCCCGGGACAGATTAACTATGGCTACACCTTC. The chain joins TRBV30 to TRBJ1-2; 7 nucleotides align to TRBD1. The CDR3 sequence is 15 residues long. Germline V gene data show CDR1 as GTSNPN and CDR2 as SVGIG (reference sequence). V shed 8 bases, J shed 1 base, and the junction held 13 bases outside the gene matches.

The V call is TRBV4-2, the J call TRBJ2-3; the match to TRBD2 covers 12 bases. The V gene end was trimmed by 0 bases and the J gene end by 4 bases; junction bases not matched to a gene: 2. CDR3 size: 16 residues. Per the germline V gene, CDR1 is LGHNA and CDR2 is YNFKEQ. The CDR3 here is CASSQELAGGADTQYF. CDR3 DNA: TGTGCCAGCAGCCAAGAGCTAGCGGGGGGGGCAGATACGCAGTATTTT.

V and J are TRBV7-8 and TRBJ1-3; possible D gene TRBD1, 6 bases. V lost 5 bases and J lost 0, with 14 bases in between. The CDR3 covers 16 residues. Germline V CDR1 and CDR2: SGHVS, FQNEAQ. Written as DNA, the CDR3 is TGTGCCAGCAGCACCCAGACAGGAACCTCTGGAAACACCATATATTTT. Its protein is CASSTQTGTSGNTIYF.

The table lists this clone with a count of one. This sequence joins TRBV11-1 and TRBJ1-1; D gene uncertain. The CDR3 has 14 amino acids. Germline V lookup: CDR1 SGHAT, CDR2 FQDESV (reference sequence). The V gene lost 5 bases and the J gene lost 1 base, with 11 bases spanning the gap. Here the CDR3 reads CASSPKDPNTEAFF. DNA of the CDR3: TGTGCCAGCAGCCCTAAAGACCCGAACACTGAAGCTTTCTTT.

The chain combines TRBV7-9 with TRBJ1-1; the D gene is possibly TRBD1 (6 bases). This CDR3 has 14 residues. Trimming took 5 bases from V and 3 from J, leaving 13 bases between them. Per germline, CDR1 SEHNR and CDR2 FQNEAQ (reference sequence). The CDR3 coding sequence is TGTGCCAGCAGCACAAATGCAGGGGACACTGAAGCTTTCTTT. Translating it yields CASSTNAGDTEAFF.

This chain links TRBV7-9 with TRBJ2-2; TRBD1 matches 7 bases. The junction had 5 bases not matched to a gene; V was cut back by 5 bases and J by 2 bases. Germline assignment: CDR1 SEHNR and CDR2 FQNEAQ (reference sequence). This CDR3 is 15 amino acids long. CDR3 coding DNA: TGTGCCAGCAGCCGGACAGGTTTTAACACCGGGGAGCTGTTTTTT. It yields the protein CASSRTGFNTGELFF.

V gene TRBV9 combines with J gene TRBJ2-1; 11 bases line up with TRBD2. Germline assignment: CDR1 SGDLS and CDR2 YYNGEE. There are 16 residues in the CDR3. After removal of 0 bases from V and 7 bases from J, the junction contained 6 bases not matched to a gene. CDR3 in DNA: TGTGCCAGCAGCGTAGTCGGTAGCGGGGGGGCGAATGAGCAGTTCTTC. Translation gives CASSVVGSGGANEQFF.

V gene TRBV5-1 combines with J gene TRBJ2-5; 11 nucleotides agree with TRBD2. The CDR3 covers 17 residues. The germline V gene encodes CDR1 SGHRS and CDR2 YFSETQ. J was trimmed by 5 bases and V by 0 bases; bases with no gene match: 9. CDR3 protein: CASSLGLAGGPRETQYF. CDR3 coding DNA: TGCGCCAGCAGCTTGGGGCTAGCGGGGGGCCCCCGGGAGACCCAGTACTTC. Supplemented by reference TRBV5-1 and TRBJ2-5, the full variable domain reads KAGVTQTPRYLIKTRGQQVTLSCSPISGHRSVSWYQQTPGQGLQFLFEYFSETQRNKGNFPGRFSGRQFSNSRSEMNVSTLELGDSALYLCASSLGLAGGPRETQYFGPGTRLLVL.

The V gene is TRBV19, the J gene TRBJ1-1; TRBD1 matches 8 bases. This CDR3 spans 14 amino acids. The junction had 5 bases not matched to a gene; V was cut back by 5 bases and J by 3 bases. Germline lookup yields CDR1 LNHDA and CDR2 SQIVND (reference sequence). The CDR3, as DNA: TGTGCCAGTAGTCGGACAGGGAGGGACACTGAAGCTTTCTTT. Amino acid sequence: CASSRTGRDTEAFF.

The chain is built from TRBV29-1 and TRBJ1-1; D uncertain. CDR1 is SQVTM and CDR2 is ANQGSEA in the germline V gene. The CDR3 is 12 amino acids. The V gene lost 4 bases and the J gene lost 2 bases, with 8 bases spanning the gap. As DNA, the CDR3 is TGCAGCGTTGGGTCAGCAAACACTGAAGCTTTCTTT. Encoded protein: CSVGSANTEAFF. Using reference TRBV29-1 and TRBJ1-1 for the parts outside the CDR3, the full variable domain is SAVISQKPSRDICQRGTSLTIQCQVDSQVTMMFWYRQQPGQSLTLIATANQGSEATYESGFVIDKFPISRPNLTFSTLTVSNMSPEDSSIYLCSVGSANTEAFFGQGTRLTVV.

This clone was seen a few times. The chain is built from TRBV19 and TRBJ2-2; D is possibly TRBD1 (6 bases). The V gene's germline CDR1 is LNHDA and CDR2 SQIVND (reference sequence). The CDR3 is 14 amino acids. The V and J ends lost 3 bases and 5 bases respectively, with 10 bases between them. The CDR3 sequence: CASSIQGSTGELFF. The CDR3, as DNA: TGTGCCAGTAGTATCCAGGGGAGTACCGGGGAGCTGTTTTTT. The variable domain in full, completed from reference TRBV19 and TRBJ2-2, reads DGGITQSPKYLFRKEGQNVTLSCEQNLNHDAMYWYRQDPGQGLRLIYYSQIVNDFQKGDIAEGYSVSREKKESFPLTVTSAQKNPTAFYLCASSIQGSTGELFFGEGSRLTVL.

This chain joins TRBV6-6 and TRBJ1-4; no firm D call. The V end was cut by 6 bases, the J end by 5 bases, with 7 bases between. Germline CDR1 and CDR2: MNHNY and SVGAGI (reference sequence). The CDR3 contains 12 residues. The CDR3: CASRDPNEKLFF. The CDR3 DNA follows: TGTGCCAGCAGGGACCCGAATGAAAAACTGTTTTTT.

The V gene is TRBV5-8, the J gene TRBJ2-1; D is perhaps TRBD2 (5 bases). CDR3 length: 15 amino acids. The germline V and J ends were trimmed by 4 bases and 8 bases, with 19 bases remaining between them. The germline V gene has CDR1 SGHTS and CDR2 YDEGEE. The CDR3 protein is CASSRRTGSFYEQFF. In nucleotides, the CDR3 is TGTGCCAGCAGCCGACGGACTGGTTCGTTCTATGAGCAGTTCTTC. Looking up the rest from reference TRBV5-8 and TRBJ2-1 gives the full variable domain: EAGVTQSPTHLIKTRGQQATLRCSPISGHTSVYWYQQALGLGLQFLLWYDEGEERNRGNFPPRFSGRQFPNYSSELNVNALELEDSALYLCASSRRTGSFYEQFFGPGTRLTVL.

CDR3 loop: CASSPGLAGGIEQFF. The DNA of the CDR3 is TGTGCCAGCAGCCCGGGACTAGCGGGGGGAATTGAGCAGTTCTTC. The V and J genes are TRBV7-9 and TRBJ2-1, with 15 nucleotides matching TRBD2. The CDR3 is 15 residues long. The germline V gene has CDR1 SEHNR and CDR2 FQNEAQ (reference sequence). Losses at the gene ends were 5 bases for V and 9 bases for J; bases not matched to a gene: 5.

The CDR3 here is CASIRDIGSLAEAFF. CDR3 in DNA: TGTGCCAGCATCCGGGACATAGGGAGTCTCGCTGAAGCTTTCTTT. The chain recombines TRBV6-6 with TRBJ1-1; D might be TRBD1 (6 bases). CDR1 and CDR2 from the germline V gene are MNHNY and SVGAGI (reference sequence). The CDR3 has 15 amino acids. Trimming stripped 7 bases from V and 6 bases from J, with 21 bases between.

The V gene is TRBV5-1, the J gene TRBJ2-1; D gene ambiguous. The CDR3 runs to 13 residues. Germline CDR1 is SGHRS and CDR2 is YFSETQ. V was trimmed by 4 bases and J by 6 bases, leaving 11 bases between them. Written as DNA, the CDR3 is TGCGCCAGCAGCCCGACCCGGATCAATGAGCAGTTCTTC. Translated: CASSPTRINEQFF.

This clone has a handful of counts. This chain joins TRBV5-1 and TRBJ2-7; 8 bases are a match to TRBD1. Germline values: CDR1 SGHRS, CDR2 YFSETQ. Trimming at V came to 7 bases and at J to 6 bases, leaving 3 bases not matched to a gene. The CDR3 contains 11 residues. The CDR3 DNA reads as TGCGCCAGCGGTACAGGGGGCGAGCAGTACTTC. Translation: CASGTGGEQYF.

The gene calls are TRBV6-5 and TRBJ1-2, with D possibly TRBD1 on 6 matching bases. Trimming stripped 6 bases from V and 6 bases from J, with 8 bases between. Germline CDR1 reads MNHEY; CDR2 reads SVGAGI. This CDR3 has 11 residues. Here the CDR3 reads CASSNRDGYTF. The CDR3 DNA follows: TGTGCCAGCAGCAACAGGGATGGCTACACCTTC.

The chain has TRBV27 and TRBJ2-3, with D hard to call. Germline CDR1 and CDR2: MNHEY and SMNVEV (reference sequence). This CDR3 has 13 amino acids. V was pared by 5 bases and J by 8 bases, with 14 bases between. CDR3 nucleotide sequence: TGTGCCAGCAGTCCCCAGGACGCCCCTACGCAGTATTTT. It encodes CASSPQDAPTQYF.

The rearrangement links TRBV11-1 to TRBJ1-2; D gene unclear. The ends were cut back, 4 bases at V and 0 bases at J, with 9 bases in the middle. Germline V gene sequence: CDR1 SGHAT, CDR2 FQDESV (reference sequence). The CDR3 contains 14 residues. The CDR3 DNA reads TGTGCCAGCAGCTCGGGCAGGACTAACTATGGCTACACCTTC. Translating it yields CASSSGRTNYGYTF.

The chain has TRBV19 and TRBJ1-5; TRBD1 matches 7 bases. The CDR3 totals 14 residues. The germline V gene has CDR1 LNHDA and CDR2 SQIVND (reference sequence). Trimming at V came to 3 bases and at J to 3 bases, leaving 2 bases not matched to a gene. CDR3 in DNA: TGTGCCAGTAGTATCGGACAGGACAATCAGCCCCAGCATTTT. Protein product: CASSIGQDNQPQHF.

A remark on this clone: The junction departs from the called germline gene at one end, perhaps through a read error. The chain combines TRBV6-5 with TRBJ1-6; D is perhaps TRBD1 (5 bases). The CDR3 extends over 14 amino acids. Germline V gene sequence: CDR1 MNHEY, CDR2 SVGAGI. DNA of the CDR3: TGTGCCAGCAGTGACTCAGGGTCCAATTCACCCCTCCACTTT. This sequence encodes CASSDSGSNSPLHF.

The V call is TRBV15, the J call TRBJ2-7; TRBD2 aligns across 8 bases. In germline, CDR1 is LNHNV, CDR2 YYDKDF (reference sequence). The CDR3 contains 18 residues. V lost 1 base to trimming and J lost 0 bases; unmatched junction nucleotides: 11. CDR3 sequence (DNA): TGTGCCACCAGCAGAGCCGGGGCGGGGGGCCCGAGCTCCTACGAGCAGTACTTC. Its translation is CATSRAGAGGPSSYEQYF.

This chain uses TRBV18 with TRBJ1-2, with 8 nucleotides matching TRBD1. V lost 3 bases, J lost 4 bases, and 1 base stayed unmatched. The CDR3 runs to 13 residues. The germline CDR1 and CDR2 sequences are KGHSH and LQKENI. The CDR3 nucleotides read TGTGCCAGCTCACCGGGACAGGTCTATGGCTACACCTTC. Translated: CASSPGQVYGYTF.

The rearrangement links TRBV6-5 to TRBJ2-3; a possible D gene is TRBD1 (5 bases). The CDR3 consists of 14 residues. Trimming left V 2 bases short and J 5 bases short, with 11 bases between. Germline assignment: CDR1 MNHEY and CDR2 SVGAGI. The CDR3 sequence is CASSYTPTGDTQYF. In nucleotides, the CDR3 is TGTGCCAGCAGTTACACCCCCACAGGAGATACGCAGTATTTT.

CDR3: CASRPQGPTYEQYF. The CDR3 DNA reads TGTGCCAGTAGGCCCCAGGGACCTACCTACGAGCAGTACTTC. The chain has TRBV19 and TRBJ2-7; D may correspond to TRBD1 or TRBD2 (5 bases each). This CDR3 has 14 residues. V lost 6 bases and J 2 bases, leaving 14 bases between the germline ends. CDR1 is LNHDA and CDR2 is SQIVND in the germline V gene (reference sequence).

The chain employs TRBV6-1 and TRBJ2-5; 8 nucleotides align to TRBD1. Germline assignment: CDR1 MNHNS and CDR2 SASEGT. V lost 4 bases and J lost 2; bases outside the gene matches: 3. The CDR3 spans 14 residues. In DNA form, the CDR3 reads TGTGCCAGCAGTGGACACAGGGGGCAAGAGACCCAGTACTTC. It yields the protein CASSGHRGQETQYF.

The chain links TRBV5-7 to TRBJ2-5; D is unresolved. TRBV5-7 is placed among ORFs of uncertain function. The length of the CDR3 is 15 residues. V was trimmed by 3 bases and J by 1 base, leaving 13 bases between them. This CDR3 reads CASSYQNLSQETQYF. The DNA of the CDR3 is TGTGCCAGCAGCTACCAGAACTTGTCCCAAGAGACCCAGTACTTC.

The chain uses TRBV4-3 and TRBJ2-5, with TRBD2 matching over 11 bases. CDR3 length: 19 amino acids. The J segment lost 2 bases and the V segment lost 0 bases, leaving 11 bases of the junction unmatched. Germline CDR1 is LGHNA and CDR2 is YSLEER. The CDR3 region is CASSQDTTSGGGWQETQYF. CDR3 DNA: TGCGCCAGCAGCCAAGACACCACTAGCGGGGGAGGGTGGCAAGAGACCCAGTACTTC.

A single count supports this clone. The CDR3 DNA reads TGTGCCAGCAGCCAAGATCTTGTAGTGTTCAACAGAGTCTCTGGAAACACCATATATTTT. Translated: CASSQDLVVFNRVSGNTIYF. J is TRBJ1-3 and V is TRBV4-2, with D unclear. Germline V gene sequence: CDR1 LGHNA, CDR2 YNFKEQ. Trimming cost V 0 bases and J 0 bases, with 21 bases left between them. This CDR3 is 20 amino acids long.

This rearrangement joins TRBV4-1 to TRBJ2-7, with TRBD1 matching over 9 bases. The ends lost 4 bases at V and 4 bases at J; junction bases unmatched: 5. The CDR3 spans 14 residues. The V gene's germline CDR1 is MGHRA and CDR2 YSYEKL. CDR3 DNA: TGCGCCAGCAGCCGCACGACAGGGGGTTACGAGCAGTACTTC. Its protein is CASSRTTGGYEQYF.